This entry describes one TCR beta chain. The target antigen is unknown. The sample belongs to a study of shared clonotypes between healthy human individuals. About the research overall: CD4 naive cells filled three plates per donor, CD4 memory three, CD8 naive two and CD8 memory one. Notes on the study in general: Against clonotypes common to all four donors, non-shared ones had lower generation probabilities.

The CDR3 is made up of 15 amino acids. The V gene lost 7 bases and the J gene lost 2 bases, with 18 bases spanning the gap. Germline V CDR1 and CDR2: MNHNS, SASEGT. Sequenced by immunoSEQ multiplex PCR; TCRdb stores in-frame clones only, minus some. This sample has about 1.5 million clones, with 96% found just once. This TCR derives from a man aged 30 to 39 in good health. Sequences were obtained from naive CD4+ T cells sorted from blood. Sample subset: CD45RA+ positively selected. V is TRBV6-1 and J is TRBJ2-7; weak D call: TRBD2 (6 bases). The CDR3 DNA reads TGTGCCAGCACCTTGCTAAGCGGGTCCACCTACGAGCAGTACTTC. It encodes CASTLLSGSTYEQYF.